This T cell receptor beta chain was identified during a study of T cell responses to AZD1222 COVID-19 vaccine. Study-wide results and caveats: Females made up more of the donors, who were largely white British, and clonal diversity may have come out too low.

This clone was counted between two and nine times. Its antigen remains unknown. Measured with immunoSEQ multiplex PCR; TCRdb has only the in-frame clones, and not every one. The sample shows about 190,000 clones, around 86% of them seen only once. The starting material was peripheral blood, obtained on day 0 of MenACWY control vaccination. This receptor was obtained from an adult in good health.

CDR3 amino acids: CASSVGSSGRVTGELFF. The CDR3 nucleotides read TGTGCCAGCAGCGTAGGGTCTAGCGGGAGGGTTACCGGGGAGCTGTTTTTT. The chain links TRBV9 to TRBJ2-2; 12 positions agree with TRBD2. The CDR3 totals 17 residues. After removal of 0 bases from V and 5 bases from J, the junction contained 5 bases not matched to a gene. CDR1 and CDR2 from the germline V gene are SGDLS and YYNGEE. Complete variable domain (other parts from reference TRBV9 and TRBJ2-2): DSGVTQTPKHLITATGQRVTLRCSPRSGDLSVYWYQQSLDQGLQFLIQYYNGEERAKGNILERFSAQQFPDLHSELNLSSLELGDSALYFCASSVGSSGRVTGELFFGEGSRLTVL.